This T cell receptor (beta chain) emerged from a study of T-cell reconstitution after alpha-beta-depleted transplantation in children. The sample holds a few counts of this clonotype. The V gene's germline CDR1 is MNHEY and CDR2 SMNVEV (reference sequence). V was shortened by 4 bases and J by 8 bases, with 17 bases between the two germline ends. The CDR3 sequence is 14 residues long. As it was prepared, the TCRbeta library received unique molecular identifiers. TCRdb re-derived calls from the PCR reads in MiXCR, one entry per CDR3 protein. The sample holds about 200,000 distinct CDR3 sequences, approximately 7% seen once.

V gene TRBV27 combines with J gene TRBJ1-2; D is unclear. Source: PBMCs, taken before TCRalphabeta/CD19-depleted stem cell transplant. This sequence was found in a boy aged 2 to 9 with acute lymphoblastic leukemia, due to receive a stem cell transplant. This CDR3 is CASSSIFAGSGYTF. DNA for the CDR3: TGTGCCAGCAGTTCTATCTTTGCTGGAAGCGGCTACACCTTC.